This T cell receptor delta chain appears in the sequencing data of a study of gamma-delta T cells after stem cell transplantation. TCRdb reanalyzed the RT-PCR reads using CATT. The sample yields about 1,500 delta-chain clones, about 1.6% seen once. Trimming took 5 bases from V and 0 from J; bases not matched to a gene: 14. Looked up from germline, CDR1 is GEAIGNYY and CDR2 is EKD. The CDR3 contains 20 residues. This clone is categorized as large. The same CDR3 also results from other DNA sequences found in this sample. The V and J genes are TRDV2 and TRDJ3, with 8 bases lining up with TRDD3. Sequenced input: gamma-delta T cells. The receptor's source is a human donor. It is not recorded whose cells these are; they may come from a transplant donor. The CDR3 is CACGRLGDPTSSWDTRQMFF. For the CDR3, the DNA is TGTGCCTGTGGTAGATTGGGGGATCCCACGAGCTCCTGGGACACCCGACAGATGTTTTTC.